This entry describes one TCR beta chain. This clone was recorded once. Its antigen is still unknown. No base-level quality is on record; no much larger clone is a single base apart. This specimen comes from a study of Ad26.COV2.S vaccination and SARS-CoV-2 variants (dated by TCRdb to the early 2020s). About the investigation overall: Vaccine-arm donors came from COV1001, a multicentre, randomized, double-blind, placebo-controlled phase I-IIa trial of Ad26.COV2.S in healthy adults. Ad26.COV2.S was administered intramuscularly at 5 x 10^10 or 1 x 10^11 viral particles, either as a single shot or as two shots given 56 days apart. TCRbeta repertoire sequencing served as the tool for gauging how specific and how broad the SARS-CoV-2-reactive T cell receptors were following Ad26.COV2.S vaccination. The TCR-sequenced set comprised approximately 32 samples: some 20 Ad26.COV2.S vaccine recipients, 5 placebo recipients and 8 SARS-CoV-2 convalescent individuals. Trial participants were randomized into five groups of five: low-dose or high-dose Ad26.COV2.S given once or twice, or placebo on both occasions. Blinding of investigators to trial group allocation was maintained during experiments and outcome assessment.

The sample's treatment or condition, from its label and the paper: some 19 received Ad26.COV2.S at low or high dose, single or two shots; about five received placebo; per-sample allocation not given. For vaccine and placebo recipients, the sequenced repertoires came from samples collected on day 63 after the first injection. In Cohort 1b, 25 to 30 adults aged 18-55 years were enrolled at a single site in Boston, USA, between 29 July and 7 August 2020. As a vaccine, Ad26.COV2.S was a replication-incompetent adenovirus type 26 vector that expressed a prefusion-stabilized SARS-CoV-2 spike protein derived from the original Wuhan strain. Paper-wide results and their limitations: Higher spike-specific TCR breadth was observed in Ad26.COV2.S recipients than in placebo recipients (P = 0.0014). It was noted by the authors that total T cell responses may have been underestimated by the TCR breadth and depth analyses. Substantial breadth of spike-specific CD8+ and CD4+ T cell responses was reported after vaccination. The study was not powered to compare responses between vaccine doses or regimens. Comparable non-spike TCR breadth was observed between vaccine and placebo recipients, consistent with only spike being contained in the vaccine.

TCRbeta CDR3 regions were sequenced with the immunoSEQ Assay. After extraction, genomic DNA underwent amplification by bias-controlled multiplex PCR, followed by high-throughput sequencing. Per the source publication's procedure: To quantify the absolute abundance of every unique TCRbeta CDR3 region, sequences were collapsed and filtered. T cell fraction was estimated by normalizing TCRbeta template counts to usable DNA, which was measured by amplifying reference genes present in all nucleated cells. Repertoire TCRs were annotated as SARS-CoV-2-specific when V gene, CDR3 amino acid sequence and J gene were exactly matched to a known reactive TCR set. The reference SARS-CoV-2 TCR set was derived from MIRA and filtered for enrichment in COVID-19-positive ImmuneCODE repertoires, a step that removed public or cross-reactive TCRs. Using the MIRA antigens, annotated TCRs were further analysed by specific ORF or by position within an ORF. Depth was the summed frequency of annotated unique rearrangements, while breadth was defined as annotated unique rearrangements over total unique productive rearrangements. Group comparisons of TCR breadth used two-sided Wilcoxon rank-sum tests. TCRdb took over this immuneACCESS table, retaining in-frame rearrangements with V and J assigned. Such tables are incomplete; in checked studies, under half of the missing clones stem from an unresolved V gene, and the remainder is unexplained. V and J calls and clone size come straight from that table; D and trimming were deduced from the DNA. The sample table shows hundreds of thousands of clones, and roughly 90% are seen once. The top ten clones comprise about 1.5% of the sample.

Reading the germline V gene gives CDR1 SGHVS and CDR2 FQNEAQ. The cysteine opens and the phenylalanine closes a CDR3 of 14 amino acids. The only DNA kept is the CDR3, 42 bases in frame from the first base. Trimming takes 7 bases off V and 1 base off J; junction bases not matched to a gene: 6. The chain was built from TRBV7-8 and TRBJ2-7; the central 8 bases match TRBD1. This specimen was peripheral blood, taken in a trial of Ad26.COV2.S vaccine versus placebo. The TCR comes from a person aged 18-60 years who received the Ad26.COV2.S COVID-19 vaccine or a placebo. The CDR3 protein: CASNKGQESYEQYF. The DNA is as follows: TGTGCCAGCAATAAGGGACAGGAATCCTACGAGCAGTACTTC.